Below, 23 T cell receptor beta chains from the same sample are listed, as sequenced in a study of blood T cell repertoires in COVID-19. Measured with immunoSEQ multiplex PCR; TCRdb has only the in-frame clones, and not every one. This table has 200,000 to 250,000 clones, roughly 89% appearing once. The sequenced sample consisted of peripheral blood. These receptors originate from a man aged 25 to 40 who had recovered from COVID-19.

The V call is TRBV11-2, the J call TRBJ2-1; possibly TRBD2 for D (6 bases). Trimming cost V 1 base and J 10 bases, with 14 bases left between them. Germline values: CDR1 SGHAT, CDR2 FQNNGV. The CDR3 contains 14 residues. CDR3 protein: CASSLGAGGAEQFF. CDR3 sequence (DNA): TGTGCCAGCAGCTTAGGGGCTGGAGGGGCGGAGCAGTTCTTC.

V gene TRBV24-1 combines with J gene TRBJ1-5; 7 bases line up with TRBD1. The J segment lost 1 base and the V segment lost 7 bases, leaving 6 bases of the junction unmatched. Germline assignment: CDR1 KGHDR and CDR2 SFDVKD. There are 15 residues in the CDR3. CDR3 loop: CATRQGGQSNQPQHF. The CDR3 DNA is TGTGCCACCAGGCAGGGGGGACAGAGCAATCAGCCCCAGCATTTT.

The table lists this clone with a few counts. J is TRBJ2-1 and V is TRBV3-1 (or the pseudogene TRBV3-2), with 8 bases matching TRBD1. V dropped 4 bases and J dropped 5; count of bases not matched to a gene: 10. The CDR3 has 16 amino acids. The germline CDR1 and CDR2 sequences are LGHDT and YNNKEL (reference sequence). The CDR3 region is CASSPLRGQGHNEQFF. As DNA, the CDR3 is TGTGCCAGCAGCCCTCTCCGAGGACAGGGCCACAATGAGCAGTTCTTC.

The rearrangement uses TRBV18 and TRBJ1-1; 8 positions match TRBD1. The CDR3 is made up of 16 amino acids. The V gene's germline CDR1 is KGHSH and CDR2 LQKENI. V lost 3 bases, J lost 4 bases, and 10 bases stayed unmatched. The chain's CDR3 is CASSPNLRTGGTEAFF. DNA of the CDR3: TGTGCCAGCTCACCGAACCTACGCACAGGGGGCACTGAAGCTTTCTTT.

CDR3 loop: CASSIQGADTGELFF. The CDR3 region has the DNA TGTGCCAGCAGTATACAGGGGGCGGACACCGGGGAGCTGTTTTTT. The V gene is TRBV7-2, the J gene TRBJ2-2; the match to TRBD1 covers 9 bases. CDR3 size: 15 residues. The junction had 5 bases not matched to a gene; V was cut back by 6 bases and J by 3 bases. Germline V CDR1 and CDR2: SGHTA, FQGNSA.

V usage is TRBV4-2 and J usage is TRBJ1-5; D is possibly TRBD1 (5 bases). The germline V gene has CDR1 LGHNA and CDR2 YNFKEQ. Between the trimmed V and J ends, which lost 4 bases and 1 base, there was a span of 23 bases. This CDR3 spans 19 amino acids. CDR3 DNA: TGTGCCAGCAGCCTGTCGGGTGGGGCGGATCTTATGAGCAATCAGCCCCAGCATTTT. The encoded protein is CASSLSGGADLMSNQPQHF.

This clone was observed a few times. This rearrangement joins TRBV23-1 to TRBJ2-7, with a tentative D call TRBD2 (5 bases). TRBV23-1 is noted as an ORF with a role that remains uncertain. The CDR3 is 14 residues long. Trimming removed 4 bases at V and 4 bases at J, with 14 bases between. As DNA, the CDR3 is TGCGCCAGCAGTCCATGGGATTCGGGGTACGAGCAGTACTTC. Amino acids: CASSPWDSGYEQYF.

Only one count was recorded for this clone. V is TRBV28 and J is TRBJ1-4; 8 positions match TRBD1. V lost 9 bases to trimming and J lost 4 bases; unmatched junction nucleotides: 1. In germline, CDR1 is MDHEN, CDR2 SYDVKM. The CDR3 totals 12 residues. The CDR3 region is CASGQGNEKLFF. In DNA form, the CDR3 reads TGTGCCAGTGGACAGGGTAATGAAAAACTGTTTTTT.

V and J are TRBV19 and TRBJ2-2; no definite D call. Germline V lookup: CDR1 LNHDA, CDR2 SQIVND (reference sequence). This CDR3 spans 13 amino acids. V was pared by 4 bases and J by 9 bases, with 12 bases between. CDR3 DNA sequence: TGTGCCAGTAGTACGCGCTCCAAGTGGGAGCTGTTTTTT. Its translation: CASSTRSKWELFF.

This chain uses TRBV5-8 with TRBJ1-6, with unresolved D. The V and J ends lost 0 bases and 0 bases respectively, with 13 bases between them. CDR1 is SGHTS, CDR2 YDEGEE, per germline. The CDR3 is made up of 18 amino acids. CDR3 in DNA: TGTGCCAGCAGCTTGGTCGTGTGGGCAGGCTCCTATAATTCACCCCTCCACTTT. Translation gives CASSLVVWAGSYNSPLHF.

This chain joins TRBV29-1 and TRBJ2-7, with D possibly matching TRBD1 (6 bases). The V and J ends lost 7 bases and 1 base respectively, with 11 bases between them. The CDR3 totals 12 residues. Germline V CDR1 and CDR2: SQVTM, ANQGSEA. The CDR3 DNA follows: TGCAGCGCCGCGGACAGTTCCTACGAGCAGTACTTC. This encodes CSAADSSYEQYF.

The chain joins TRBV7-8 to TRBJ2-7; TRBD1 matches 9 bases. J lost 3 bases, V lost 1 base, and 1 base had no gene match. This CDR3 comprises 14 residues. Germline CDR1 reads SGHVS; CDR2 reads FQNEAQ. The CDR3 DNA is TGTGCCAGCAGCTTAGAGGGACAGGGCTACGAGCAGTACTTC. The encoded protein is CASSLEGQGYEQYF.

The chain carries TRBV2 and TRBJ2-3; 9 bases are a match to TRBD2. Looked up from germline, CDR1 is SNHLY and CDR2 is FYNNEI. The CDR3 length is 16 residues. V dropped 0 bases and J dropped 1; count of bases not matched to a gene: 2. CDR3 in amino acids: CASSEASSGGTDTQYF. For the CDR3, the DNA is TGTGCCAGCAGTGAAGCGTCTAGCGGGGGCACAGATACGCAGTATTTT.

V gene TRBV25-1 combines with J gene TRBJ1-2; 7 bases are shared with TRBD1. Germline V gene sequence: CDR1 MGHDK, CDR2 SYGVNS. V was clipped by 6 bases and J by 4 bases; unmatched bases: 11. The CDR3 contains 15 residues. The CDR3 DNA follows: TGTGCCAGCAGCGGTTACAGGGGTAGGGGCTATGGCTACACCTTC. Its protein product is CASSGYRGRGYGYTF.

The genes are TRBV2 and TRBJ2-2; 7 bases agree with TRBD2. This CDR3 is 16 amino acids long. The J segment lost 3 bases and the V segment lost 3 bases, leaving 7 bases of the junction unmatched. Germline-derived CDR1 and CDR2 are SNHLY and FYNNEI. The CDR3 loop is CASSDIGGGYTGELFF. CDR3 nucleotides: TGTGCCAGCAGTGATATCGGCGGGGGATACACCGGGGAGCTGTTTTTT.

This rearrangement joins TRBV6-5 to TRBJ2-1; D possibly corresponds to TRBD2 (5 bases). Trimming took off 0 bases at V and 1 base at J, with 7 bases between the two ends. Germline loops: CDR1 MNHEY, CDR2 SVGAGI. The CDR3 is made up of 15 amino acids. CDR3 DNA: TGTGCCAGCAGTTACTCGCCGGGATCCTACAATGAGCAGTTCTTC. It yields the protein CASSYSPGSYNEQFF.

The V gene is TRBV3-1 (or the pseudogene TRBV3-2), the J gene TRBJ2-5; 7 positions agree with TRBD2. V lost 3 bases and J lost 5; bases outside the gene matches: 3. The germline V gene encodes CDR1 LGHDT and CDR2 YNNKEL (reference sequence). The CDR3 has 13 amino acids. DNA of the CDR3: TGTGCCAGCAGCCAGACTAGCCGGGAGACCCAGTACTTC. Residues: CASSQTSRETQYF.

This chain uses TRBV6-2 or TRBV6-3 with TRBJ2-4; possibly TRBD2 for D (5 bases). From germline, CDR1 is MNHEY and CDR2 SVGEGT. The CDR3 runs to 13 residues. The V end lost 0 bases, the J end lost 8 bases, and 8 bases lay between the germline ends. The CDR3 loop is CASSYSGRDIQYF. For the CDR3, the DNA is TGTGCCAGCAGTTACTCAGGGCGGGACATTCAGTACTTC.

The chain joins TRBV13 to TRBJ2-2; 7 nucleotides line up with TRBD2. Germline V gives CDR1 PRHDT, CDR2 FYEKMQ (reference sequence). CDR3 length: 18 amino acids. Trimming at V came to 1 base and at J to 3 bases, leaving 11 bases not matched to a gene. CDR3 protein: CASSLAPLGRSYTGELFF. CDR3 nucleotide sequence: TGTGCCAGCAGCTTAGCACCCCTCGGGAGGAGTTACACCGGGGAGCTGTTTTTT.

The chain recombines TRBV4-1 with TRBJ1-1; maybe TRBD1 (6 bases). CDR3 size: 15 residues. Germline CDR1 is MGHRA and CDR2 is YSYEKL. Deletions cut 3 bases from V and 2 bases from J, with 13 bases between. The CDR3: CASSQQRGFNTEAFF. The CDR3 bases are TGCGCCAGCAGCCAGCAAAGGGGGTTTAACACTGAAGCTTTCTTT.

The gene calls are TRBV4-2 and TRBJ2-1, with D possibly being TRBD1 (6 bases). V lost 3 bases, J lost 0 bases, and 15 bases lay in between. The CDR3 is 17 amino acids. Germline V gives CDR1 LGHNA, CDR2 YNFKEQ. The CDR3 spells CASSQQGTGSSYNEQFF. The CDR3 DNA is TGTGCCAGCAGCCAGCAGGGCACAGGGAGCTCCTACAATGAGCAGTTCTTC.

The gene calls are TRBV6-2 or TRBV6-3 and TRBJ2-2; D might be TRBD1 (6 bases). Trimming took off 5 bases at V and 1 base at J, with 8 bases between the two ends. In germline, CDR1 is MNHEY, CDR2 SVGEGT. CDR3 size: 14 residues. CDR3 loop: CASSRTENTGELFF. CDR3 DNA sequence: TGTGCCAGCAGTCGGACAGAGAACACCGGGGAGCTGTTTTTT.

The V gene is TRBV3-1 (or the pseudogene TRBV3-2), the J gene TRBJ1-2; TRBD1 agrees at 7 bases. The CDR3 is 14 amino acids. With 4 bases clipped from V and 5 bases from J, the junction kept 7 bases outside the gene matches. The germline V gene has CDR1 LGHDT and CDR2 YNNKEL (reference sequence). This chain's CDR3 is CASSPTGVTYGYTF. CDR3 coding DNA: TGTGCCAGCAGCCCCACAGGGGTGACATATGGCTACACCTTC.